This T cell receptor (beta chain) was captured in a study of blood T cell repertoires in COVID-19. The data were produced by immunoSEQ multiplex PCR, yet TCRdb's version contains in-frame clones alone and is incomplete. Here the sample spans 200,000 to 250,000 clones, around 85% being singletons. The sample holds one count of this clone. Recruits, aged about 18 to 100 years, lived in approximately 26 US areas. Participants reported their clinical history, and cohort assignment relied on those reports. Sequenced input: PBMCs or T cells enriched from blood (not recorded which). This receptor was identified in a woman between 45 and 65 years old with acute COVID-19.

Written as DNA, the CDR3 is TGTGCCAGCTCACCATACATAGACATAAAAGGGACCCAGTACTTC. This codes for CASSPYIDIKGTQYF. The V and J genes are TRBV18 and TRBJ2-5; D is undetermined. The CDR3 covers 15 residues. Looked up from germline, CDR1 is KGHSH and CDR2 is LQKENI. The V gene lost 2 bases and the J gene lost 7 bases, with 17 bases spanning the gap.